This TCR beta chain is drawn from a study of T-cell reconstitution after alpha-beta-depleted transplantation in children (dated by TCRdb to the mid-2010s). Describing the broader study: T-cell immune reconstitution after TCRalphabeta/CD19-depleted allogeneic hematopoietic cell transplantation in children was quantitatively tracked in the study by means of TCR repertoire profiling.

The library was prepared using PCR. Sequenced using an Illumina HiSeq 2500. To normalize quantification of the TCRbeta repertoire, the TCR libraries were built with molecular barcoding that relied on unique molecular identifiers. TCRdb's own reprocessing of the public reads used fastp at Q25 and MiXCR and kept productive beta chains. Rows are combined by CDR3 protein, so each entry shows the most common genes and DNA. Present in this sample are nearly 400,000 distinct CDR3 sequences, over 20% of which were seen just once. Together, the top ten hold approximately 3.9% of the sample. The CDR3 numbers 15 residues from cysteine through phenylalanine. Only CDR3 DNA remains: 45 bases, in frame from the first base. A distance of 7 bases separates the germline ends of V and J, which lose 0 bases and 0 bases respectively. CDR1 and CDR2, looked up from the germline V gene (reference sequence), are LGHDT and YNNKEL.

Of note for this clonotype: The clone's antigen remains unknown. There are no base qualities to consult, and no much larger clone falls within one base.

Here the chain combines TRBV3-1 and TRBJ2-3; the D segment cannot be called with confidence. This clonotype was sampled from a human donor who donated a stem cell graft to a child with acute myeloid leukemia. This specimen consisted of PBMCs from the stem cell graft donor, obtained from the stem cell graft. The DNA sequence is as follows: TGTGCCAGCAGCCAAGATGGGCGGAGCACAGATACGCAGTATTTT. The translation is CASSQDGRSTDTQYF.